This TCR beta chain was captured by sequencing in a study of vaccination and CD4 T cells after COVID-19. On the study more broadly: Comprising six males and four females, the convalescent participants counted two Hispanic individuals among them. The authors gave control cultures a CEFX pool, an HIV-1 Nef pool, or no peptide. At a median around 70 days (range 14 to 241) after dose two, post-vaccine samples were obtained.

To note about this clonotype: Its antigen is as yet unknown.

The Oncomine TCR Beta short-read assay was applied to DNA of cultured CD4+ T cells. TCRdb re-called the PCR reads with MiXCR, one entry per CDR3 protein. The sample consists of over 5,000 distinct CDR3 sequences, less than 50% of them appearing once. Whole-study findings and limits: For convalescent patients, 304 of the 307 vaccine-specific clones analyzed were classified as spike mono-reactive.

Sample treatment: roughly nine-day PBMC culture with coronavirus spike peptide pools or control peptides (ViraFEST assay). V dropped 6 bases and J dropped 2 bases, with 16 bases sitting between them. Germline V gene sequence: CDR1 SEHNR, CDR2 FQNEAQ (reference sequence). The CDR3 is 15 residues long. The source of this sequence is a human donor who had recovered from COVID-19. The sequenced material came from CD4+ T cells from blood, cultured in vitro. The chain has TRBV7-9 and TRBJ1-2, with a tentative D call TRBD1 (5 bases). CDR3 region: CASSRTREDNYGYTF. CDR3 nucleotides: TGTGCCAGCAGTCGAACCAGGGAGGACAACTATGGCTACACCTTC.